What follows are 2 T cell receptor beta chains derived from one specimen sequenced in a study of T-cell reconstitution after alpha-beta-depleted transplantation in children. During its preparation, the TCRbeta library received unique molecular identifiers. TCRdb reprocessed the PCR reads with MiXCR, giving one entry per CDR3 protein. The sample contains 400,000 to 450,000 distinct CDR3 sequences, 43% of which appear only once. Here the sequenced sample was PBMCs, taken before TCRalphabeta/CD19-depleted stem cell transplant. These receptors were obtained from a girl aged 2 to 9 with aplastic anemia, due to receive a stem cell transplant.

J is TRBJ2-3 and V is TRBV10-3; 10 bases are a match to TRBD2. Trimming removed 0 bases from V and 6 bases from J; junction bases left unmatched: 9. This CDR3 region has 17 residues. Germline lookup yields CDR1 ENHRY and CDR2 SYGVKD. CDR3 coding DNA: TGTGCCATCAGTGAGTCAGGAGCGGGAGGGCCGCGGGATACGCAGTATTTT. Protein product: CAISESGAGGPRDTQYF.

The CDR3 loop reads CASSQSLAPDNEQFF. The CDR3 DNA reads as TGTGCCAGCAGCCAGTCACTAGCGCCCGACAATGAGCAGTTCTTC. J is TRBJ2-1 and V is TRBV3-1, with 7 positions matching TRBD2. V was pared by 3 bases and J by 5 bases, with 7 bases of the junction left unmatched. There are 15 residues in the CDR3. Germline CDR1 and CDR2: LGHDT and YNNKEL (reference sequence).